These T cell receptor beta chains were read from a single sample in a study of Ad26.COV2.S vaccination and SARS-CoV-2 variants. Profiling relied on immunoSEQ multiplex PCR, and the TCRdb table lists in-frame clones only, not all of them. This table holds more than 300,000 clones, 85% found once. The sample consisted of peripheral blood, taken in a trial of Ad26.COV2.S vaccine versus placebo. The receptor set was obtained from a person between 18 and 60 years old who received the Ad26.COV2.S COVID-19 vaccine or a placebo. Each CDR3 is given with its conserved first and last residue. The D gene is left open where the match is weak. Clone size, where shown, is once, few, many, or a class for clones that have expanded.

TRBV9	-	TRBJ1-2	TRBD1	TGTGCCAGCAGCGCCCGACAGGGTCCCACGTATGGCTACACCTTC	CASSARQGPTYGYTF
TRBV7-9	-	TRBJ1-4	TRBD1	TGTGCCAGCAGCCTAGGGGGCGGCGAAAAACTGTTTTTT	CASSLGGGEKLFF
TRBV5-6	-	TRBJ1-2	-	TGTGCCAGCAGCTTGGCCAAGCTGGGTGGCTATGGCTACACCTTC	CASSLAKLGGYGYTF
TRBV14	-	TRBJ2-2	TRBD1	TGTGCCAGCAGCCAAAACAGGGGGAACACCGGGGAGCTGTTTTTT	CASSQNRGNTGELFF
TRBV6-5	-	TRBJ2-2	TRBD1	TGTGCCAGCAGGGATAGACAGGGAGACACCGGGGAGCTGTTTTTT	CASRDRQGDTGELFF
TRBV5-5	-	TRBJ1-1	-	TGTGCCAGCAGCGACAGCATGAACACTGAAGCTTTCTTT	CASSDSMNTEAFF
TRBV2	-	TRBJ2-7	-	TGTGCCAGCAGGTTCGGGTACGAGCAGTACTTC	CASRFGYEQYF
TRBV5-1	-	TRBJ1-1	TRBD1	TGCGCCAGCAGCTCCAGGGGGCTGAACACTGAAGCTTTCTTT	CASSSRGLNTEAFF
TRBV4-1	few	TRBJ2-2	TRBD2	TGCGCCAGCAGCCATCGGGGGGGCTCCGCCGGGGAGCTGTTTTTT	CASSHRGGSAGELFF
TRBV28	-	TRBJ1-2	-	TGTGCCAGCAGTTTCGGGGGGCCGATCTATGGCTACACCTTC	CASSFGGPIYGYTF
TRBV7-3	once	TRBJ2-5	-	TGTGCCAGCAGCTTGGGTAGTCTCGAGACCCAGTACTTC	CASSLGSLETQYF
TRBV5-1	-	TRBJ2-5	TRBD2	TGCGCCAGCAGCTTGAGGCCTAGCGGGTCACTAGAGACCCAGTACTTC	CASSLRPSGSLETQYF
TRBV19	few	TRBJ1-1	-	TGTGCCAGTAGTATTGTAGGGATGCGCACTGAAGCTTTCTTT	CASSIVGMRTEAFF